What follows describes a single T cell receptor beta chain. The antigen it binds to is not known. Base qualities are missing; no much larger clone stands one base away. Including the terminal cysteine and phenylalanine, the CDR3 comprises 13 residues. Solely the CDR3 DNA is kept, with 39 bases framed from the first base. V and J lose 2 bases and 5 bases, and a span of 7 bases separates them. CDR1 and CDR2, looked up from the germline V gene, are MDHEN and SYDVKM. At diagnosis, tumor, uninvolved tumor-adjacent lung and peripheral blood were collected and then preserved as a mix of FFPE and fresh-frozen material. For TCR repertoire profiling, the blood samples were analyzed as peripheral blood mononuclear cells. The sample originates from a study of T cells in localized non-small cell lung cancer (TCRdb year 2020). Turning to the overall study: Comparing tumors with uninvolved tumor-adjacent lungs, the study looked at the T cell repertoires of 200 to 250 patients with early-stage NSCLC. All 250 or so NSCLC patients in the cohort were treatment-naive and had localized lung tumors that were resected. Of the NSCLC patients, about 130 were male and approximately 110 were female, and the mean age was approximately 64 years.

Points the paper makes about the study in general: Higher T cell density in blood was associated with longer overall survival, whereas higher clonality in adjacent lung was associated with shorter survival. Because the study design was exploratory, TCR variables were selected using unadjusted p-values without false-discovery rate correction. Uninvolved tumor-adjacent lung showed the highest T cell clonality, higher than tumor, which suggests more focused antigenic responses in the uninvolved tumor-adjacent lung. A median of 57 of the top 100 tumor clones turned up in the paired uninvolved adjacent lung, and 25 to 35 of those clones also ranked among the top 100 of that same adjacent lung. Because multi-region sequencing of the tumors was not done, intratumor heterogeneity could not be ruled out.

TCR beta CDR3 regions were sequenced from DNA using the immunoSEQ Assay. In the paper's pipeline: T cell density was computed as TCR beta template counts normalized to usable DNA estimated by amplifying housekeeping genes. Using the preseqR package, richness was estimated by extrapolating to 120,000 templates for tissue samples and 400,000 templates for PBMC samples. Clonality was defined as one minus Pielou's evenness. To identify tissue-enriched TCRs, differential abundance testing was run on productive amino-acid clonotypes with a minimum total count of 5 and an alpha of 0.1. The Jaccard Index and the Morisita Overlap Index were used to measure repertoire overlap between compartments. TCR beta CDR3s were clustered by GLIPH together with public tetramer-defined viral CDR3s, and at least three viral sequences plus V-gene enrichment were required for viral motifs. The clones in this table, taken by TCRdb from immuneACCESS, are in-frame only. Not every clone is retained; where verified, under half of the shortfall comes from an unresolved V gene, and the cause of the rest is unknown. The V and J calls and clone size are taken from that table; D and trimming were inferred from the DNA. The sample data list about 39,000 clones, and around 79% of these were observed just once. Approximately 35% of the sample comes from the top ten.

This TCR derives from a woman aged 40-70 years with stage II squamous cell lung carcinoma. The specimen was PBMCs, collected before any cancer treatment. The sequence is built from TRBV28 and TRBJ1-5; the D gene cannot be resolved reliably. The CDR3 region: CASSLTGYQPQHF. The DNA sequence is given as TGTGCCAGCAGTTTAACGGGGTATCAGCCCCAGCATTTT.